This paragraph reports one TCR beta chain. This entry is derived from a study of blood T cells in healthy people across ages. This CDR3 region has 15 residues. V was clipped by 1 base and J by 8 bases, with 15 bases between them. In germline, CDR1 is SGHTA, CDR2 FQGNSA. Then a second PCR, running roughly 7 to 11 cycles, was carried out with a sample-barcoded 5' primer and a J-beta primer mix. A single record per CDR3 protein comes from TCRdb applying MiXCR to the 5' RACE reads. The table records some 670,000 distinct CDR3 sequences, roughly half of them present only once. The TCR originated in a woman of 80 years or more in good health. The chain combines TRBV7-2 with TRBJ2-1; D ambiguous. The material sequenced was blood. CDR3 bases: TGTGCCAGCAGCTTAGATGGGTCAGGCCACGATGAGCAGTTCTTC. Amino acids: CASSLDGSGHDEQFF.